Described below is a single T cell receptor beta chain sequence and its context. This clonotype was observed a handful of times. This receptor's antigen is unknown. Base qualities are not recorded, but no much larger clone differs from it by a single base. Germline trimming amounts to 1 base on V and 5 bases on J, with 15 as the count of junction bases outside the gene matches. The CDR3 contains 20 residues, cysteine and phenylalanine counted. The read is trimmed to its CDR3 DNA, 60 bases read in frame from base 1. CDR1 and CDR2 were assigned from the germline V gene as SGHTA and FQGNSA. TCRdb lists the instrument as Illumina HiSeq 1500. Using fastp at Q25 and MiXCR, TCRdb reprocessed the public reads and kept productive beta chains. Each entry merges the rows of one CDR3 protein and shows their most common DNA and genes. The sample yields under 850,000 distinct CDR3 sequences; under 40% were counted once. The ten most abundant clones make up about 2.8% of the sample.

The sample is drawn from a study of T cell repertoires in cytomegalovirus infection (dated by TCRdb to between 2019 and 2020). Describing the broader study: Because public TCR beta signatures pointed to carriage of CMV infection together with the matching HLA type, the HLA type of each donor mattered for the analysis. Beyond this particular receptor, the publication reports: Cumulative frequency of public TCR beta family members discriminated carriers of CMV infection plus the relevant HLA type in this cohort and an independent roughly 330-donor cohort. The ex vivo response was dominated by HLA-C-restricted CMV-specific TCR beta clonotypes, and the single most frequent clonotype in two of eight donors was supplied by these HLA-C-restricted clonotypes.

The chain employs TRBV7-2 and TRBJ2-3; a stretch of 13 junction bases matches TRBD2. Input material: PBMCs. This clonotype was obtained from a human donor in good health (CMV status not recorded). Some clones in this sample may be carry-over from other donors' samples. The bases are TGTGCCAGCAGCTTAGTCAGCGGGACTAGCGGGAAGCCGCTGAGAGATACGCAGTATTTT. Translated, this gives CASSLVSGTSGKPLRDTQYF.